A single TCR beta chain is shown here with its context. Its antigen remains unidentified. Generated by immunoSEQ multiplex PCR, the TCRdb table keeps only in-frame clones and is missing some. Of around 2,000,000 clones in the sample, just over 90% were seen once. The sample comes from a study of shared clonotypes between healthy human individuals. Study in general: CD8 memory received one plate per donor, CD8 naive two, CD4 memory three and CD4 naive three.

Study results and caveats: A reduction in generation probabilities was seen for non-shared clonotypes relative to those shared by all four donors. It was expected that sequencing depth would affect clonotype sharing among donors.

Terminally differentiated effector memory CD45RA+ cells were left out of the naive CD8 fraction, which was CD45RO-negative and positively selected for CCR7. Among the donors, all were Caucasian adults who lived in Nashville, Tennessee. There are 13 residues in the CDR3. Trimming stripped 4 bases from V and 2 bases from J, with 9 bases between. Germline lookup yields CDR1 SEHNR and CDR2 FQNEAQ (reference sequence). Sample: naive CD8+ T cells from PBMCs. The clonotype was recovered from a man between 18 and 29 years old in good health. Some clones in this sample may be carry-over from other donors' samples. V usage is TRBV7-9 and J usage is TRBJ2-7; unclear D gene. This CDR3 reads CASSSSETYEQYF. CDR3 bases: TGTGCCAGCAGCTCTTCCGAAACCTACGAGCAGTACTTC.